This TCR beta chain derives from a study of PD-L1 blockade in urothelial cancer. Study in general: Bladder-origin urothelial cancer in males covered about 90% of the 29 patients. Blood samples had a median of 141,255 T cells.

On this clone itself: Its antigen is as yet unknown. Other DNA sequences in the sample encode the same CDR3.

The time point: pretreatment peripheral blood. Overall study results and limits: By 3 weeks, tumor-associated blood clones had expanded more in durable-benefit patients.

The germline CDR1 and CDR2 sequences are SGHRS and YFSETQ. There are 14 residues in the CDR3. V was cut by 4 bases and J by 3 bases, with 11 bases left in between. The data were produced by immunoSEQ multiplex PCR, yet TCRdb's version contains in-frame clones alone and is incomplete. This table has around 92,000 clones, about 89% appearing once. The source material was PBMCs, sampled around atezolizumab (anti-PD-L1) treatment. The J gene is TRBJ1-5, the V gene TRBV5-1; D may be TRBD1 (5 bases). The TCR originated in a woman older than 75 with urothelial cancer. The CDR3 spells CASSPDSLNQPQHF. CDR3 DNA: TGCGCCAGCAGCCCTGACAGCCTCAATCAGCCCCAGCATTTT. Looking up the rest from reference TRBV5-1 and TRBJ1-5 gives the full variable domain: KAGVTQTPRYLIKTRGQQVTLSCSPISGHRSVSWYQQTPGQGLQFLFEYFSETQRNKGNFPGRFSGRQFSNSRSEMNVSTLELGDSALYLCASSPDSLNQPQHFGDGTRLSIL.